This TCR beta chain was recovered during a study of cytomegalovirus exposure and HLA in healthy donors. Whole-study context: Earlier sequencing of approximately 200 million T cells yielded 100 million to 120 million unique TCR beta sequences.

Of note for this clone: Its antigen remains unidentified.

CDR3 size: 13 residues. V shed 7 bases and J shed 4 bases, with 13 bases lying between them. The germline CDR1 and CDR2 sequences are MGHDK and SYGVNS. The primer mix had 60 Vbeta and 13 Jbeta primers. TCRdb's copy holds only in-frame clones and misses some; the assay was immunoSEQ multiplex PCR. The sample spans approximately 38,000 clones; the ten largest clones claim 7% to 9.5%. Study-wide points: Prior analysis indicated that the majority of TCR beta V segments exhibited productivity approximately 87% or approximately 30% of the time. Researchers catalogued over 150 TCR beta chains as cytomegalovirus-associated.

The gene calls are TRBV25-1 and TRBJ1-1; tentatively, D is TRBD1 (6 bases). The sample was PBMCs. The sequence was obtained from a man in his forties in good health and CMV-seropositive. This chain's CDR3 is CASKSQGSTEAFF. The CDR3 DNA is TGTGCCAGCAAGTCCCAGGGGTCCACTGAAGCTTTCTTT.